This TCR beta chain is drawn from a study of blood T cell repertoires in COVID-19. Background on the study: COVID-19 samples collected from the United States, Italy and Spain covered acute and convalescent phases. From T cells, B-cell-depleted T cells, or PBMCs came the material, which was cDNA or gDNA.

Sequenced by immunoSEQ multiplex PCR; TCRdb stores in-frame clones only, minus some. The sample lists roughly 84,000 clones, around 80% occurring once. This clone was detected once. Per germline, CDR1 SGHTA and CDR2 FQGNSA. There are 17 residues in the CDR3. V gave up 5 bases and J gave up 3 bases; unmatched junction bases: 10. Sequencing was carried out using peripheral blood. The sequence was collected from a woman aged 40 to 55 with active or convalescent COVID-19. The chain has TRBV7-2 and TRBJ2-1, with TRBD2 identical over 10 bases. CDR3 coding DNA: TGTGCCAGCAGCACCCGGACTAGCGGTAGCCTCTACAATGAGCAGTTCTTC. Encoded protein: CASSTRTSGSLYNEQFF.